One sample yielded the 8 T cell receptor beta chains listed below, sequenced in a study of cytomegalovirus exposure and HLA in healthy donors. Primers: 60 Vbeta forward and 13 Jbeta reverse. Clones were sequenced by immunoSEQ multiplex PCR, and TCRdb holds only the in-frame ones, with some missing. The sample shows about 130,000 clones, around 72% of them seen only once. Sequenced input: PBMCs. These receptors were taken from a human donor in good health.

V gene TRBV10-3 combines with J gene TRBJ1-2; a weak D match, TRBD1 (6 bases). The CDR3 contains 16 residues. Germline CDR1 is ENHRY and CDR2 is SYGVKD. Trimming pared 6 bases from V and 8 bases from J, leaving 25 bases between. The CDR3 spells CAISNPEAGRGNGYTF. The CDR3 DNA reads as TGTGCCATCAGCAACCCCGAGGCAGGGAGGGGGAACGGCTACACCTTC.

J is TRBJ2-4 and V is TRBV14, with D possibly TRBD2 on 6 matching bases. Trimming left V 0 bases short and J 1 base short, with 13 bases between. Germline values: CDR1 SGHDN, CDR2 FVKESK. The CDR3 totals 17 residues. The CDR3 DNA reads as TGTGCCAGCAGCCAAGAAAGAGGGAGCGGGGCCAAAAACATTCAGTACTTC. Amino acid sequence: CASSQERGSGAKNIQYF.

This chain uses TRBV7-2 with TRBJ1-1; D gene unclear. The ends were cut back, 3 bases at V and 0 bases at J, with 8 bases in the middle. Per germline, CDR1 SGHTA and CDR2 FQGNSA. The CDR3 length is 14 residues. CDR3 protein: CASSLSRMNTEAFF. As DNA, the CDR3 is TGTGCCAGCAGCTTGAGTCGTATGAACACTGAAGCTTTCTTT. Full variable domain (outside the CDR3, taken from reference TRBV7-2 and TRBJ1-1): GAGVSQSPSNKVTEKGKDVELRCDPISGHTALYWYRQSLGQGLEFLIYFQGNSAPDKSGLPSDRFSAERTGGSVSTLTIQRTQQEDSAVYLCASSLSRMNTEAFFGQGTRLTVV.

The gene calls are TRBV4-3 and TRBJ1-4; weak D call: TRBD1 (5 bases). V lost 0 bases and J 2 bases, leaving 16 bases between the germline ends. The length of the CDR3 is 18 residues. The germline V gene encodes CDR1 LGHNA and CDR2 YSLEER. DNA of the CDR3: TGCGCCAGCAGCCAAGATGGGTTCGAAGGGGCGACTAATGAAAAACTGTTTTTT. Translated, it gives CASSQDGFEGATNEKLFF.

The chain recombines TRBV19 with TRBJ1-4; weak D call: TRBD1 (5 bases). The ends were cut back, 6 bases at V and 8 bases at J, with 7 bases in the middle. Germline CDR1 reads LNHDA; CDR2 reads SQIVND (reference sequence). The CDR3 has 11 amino acids. The CDR3 is CASSPGEKLFF. Here the CDR3 DNA reads TGTGCCAGTAGCCCAGGGGAAAAACTGTTTTTT.

The chain links TRBV28 to TRBJ2-2; no clear D gene. The CDR3 is 15 amino acids. Between the trimmed V and J ends, which lost 8 bases and 4 bases, there was a span of 17 bases. Per the germline V gene, CDR1 is MDHEN and CDR2 is SYDVKM. The CDR3 loop is CASVSSGRTTGELFF. The CDR3 DNA reads as TGTGCCAGCGTCTCTTCTGGCAGAACCACCGGGGAGCTGTTTTTT.

This chain joins TRBV7-9 and TRBJ2-7; D is ambiguous. There are 12 residues in the CDR3. Germline assignment: CDR1 SEHNR and CDR2 FQNEAQ (reference sequence). V lost 3 bases and J 6 bases, leaving 9 bases between the germline ends. The CDR3 DNA sequence: TGTGCCAGCAGCTTGAGTACGGGCGAGCAGTACTTC. Translating gives CASSLSTGEQYF.

This clone was found a few times. J is TRBJ1-2 and V is TRBV27, with D possibly matching TRBD1 (6 bases). From germline, CDR1 is MNHEY and CDR2 SMNVEV (reference sequence). The CDR3 contains 17 residues. V lost 7 bases to trimming and J lost 4 bases, with 25 bases between them. The CDR3 DNA reads as TGTGCCAGCACCGACCTTAAACAGGGACGGTTTGGCTATGGCTACACCTTC. This encodes CASTDLKQGRFGYGYTF.